One T cell receptor (beta chain) is described in this entry. This entry belongs to a study of blood T cell repertoires in COVID-19. Background on the study: COVID-19 samples, acute and convalescent, were from the United States, Italy and Spain. In each case, the material was cDNA or gDNA derived from T cells, B-cell-depleted T cells, or PBMCs.

Under the authors' procedure: It was from reference gene primer amplification that nucleated cell counts were estimated. Sequencing was performed with immunoSEQ multiplex PCR; in TCRdb, only in-frame clones are kept and a portion is missing. Clone size and V and J calls were adopted from that table, with D and trimming inferred from the DNA. Among approximately 240,000 clones, around four fifths were seen once, and the ten largest hold 18%. V gave up 1 base and J gave up 2 bases; unmatched junction bases: 5. Germline CDR1 is LGHDT and CDR2 is YNNKEL (reference sequence). This CDR3 is built from 17 residues.

The rearrangement uses TRBV3-1 (or the pseudogene TRBV3-2) and TRBJ2-3, with 11 positions matching TRBD1. The TCR originated in a woman older than 75 with active or convalescent COVID-19. The sample was peripheral blood. Written as DNA, the CDR3 is TGTGCCAGCAGCCAAGTTGGACAGGGGGCCTACACAGATACGCAGTATTTT. Its translation is CASSQVGQGAYTDTQYF.